Presented here are 11 T cell receptor beta chains from one specimen sequenced in a study of vaccination effects on CD4 cells after COVID-19. Viral peptide pool expansion of antigen-specific CD4+ T cells preceded sequencing in the ViraFEST assay. Having been cultured for less than 13 days, the cells underwent CD4+ T cell isolation. Nucleocapsid antibodies stayed negative before and after vaccination, showing no earlier SARS-CoV-2 infection. Their target antigens are unknown. Profiled with immunoSEQ multiplex PCR; TCRdb holds only in-frame clones, not every one. The table records about 73,000 clones, roughly 74% of them present only once. The sample consisted of CD4+ T cells from PBMCs cultured with HCoV-NL63 spike peptides, taken before COVID-19 vaccination. The receptor set was obtained from a human donor who received a COVID-19 vaccine.

This sequence joins TRBV30 and TRBJ1-4; tentative D call: TRBD1 (6 bases). The ends were cut back, 5 bases at V and 8 bases at J, with 18 bases in the middle. CDR1 is GTSNPN and CDR2 is SVGIG in the germline V gene (reference sequence). This CDR3 comprises 14 residues. The CDR3 DNA sequence: TGTGCCTGGGGGGCAGGGGCGGTTGGAGAAAAACTGTTTTTT. It translates to CAWGAGAVGEKLFF.

In DNA form, the CDR3 reads TGTGCCAGCAGCGGTCCCGGGGGGGCCGGGGAGACCCAGTACTTC. Its translation is CASSGPGGAGETQYF. The rearrangement joins TRBV6-6 to TRBJ2-5; 8 bases agree with TRBD2. This CDR3 has 15 amino acids. J gave up 5 bases and V 6 bases, and 11 bases lay outside the gene matches. The germline V gene encodes CDR1 MNHNY and CDR2 SVGAGI (reference sequence).

The chain recombines TRBV28 with TRBJ1-4; 7 nucleotides match TRBD1. The CDR3 has 14 amino acids. CDR1 and CDR2 from the germline V gene are MDHEN and SYDVKM. The ends lost 5 bases at V and 7 bases at J; junction bases unmatched: 7. This CDR3 reads CASSQQGTIEKLFF. CDR3 nucleotide sequence: TGTGCCAGCAGTCAACAGGGGACGATTGAAAAACTGTTTTTT.

The V gene is TRBV5-1, the J gene TRBJ1-2, with a possible D match to TRBD1 (5 bases). The CDR3 sequence is 15 residues long. Germline assignment: CDR1 SGHRS and CDR2 YFSETQ. Trimming removed 4 bases at V and 1 base at J, with 14 bases between. DNA of the CDR3: TGCGCCAGCAGCCTTGGGCAGGGAGGTAACTATGGCTACACCTTC. Amino acids: CASSLGQGGNYGYTF. Variable domain in full (rest from reference TRBV5-1 and TRBJ1-2): KAGVTQTPRYLIKTRGQQVTLSCSPISGHRSVSWYQQTPGQGLQFLFEYFSETQRNKGNFPGRFSGRQFSNSRSEMNVSTLELGDSALYLCASSLGQGGNYGYTFGSGTRLTVV.

The chain is built from TRBV19 and TRBJ2-1, with TRBD2 identical over 7 bases. Germline CDR1 and CDR2: LNHDA and SQIVND (reference sequence). This CDR3 is built from 17 residues. The V and J ends lost 1 base and 0 bases, in that order; junction bases with no gene match: 6. The CDR3 loop reads CASSIARRGSSYNEQFF. The DNA of the CDR3 is TGTGCCAGTAGTATAGCGCGGCGGGGGAGCTCCTACAATGAGCAGTTCTTC. Looking up the rest from reference TRBV19 and TRBJ2-1 gives the full variable domain: DGGITQSPKYLFRKEGQNVTLSCEQNLNHDAMYWYRQDPGQGLRLIYYSQIVNDFQKGDIAEGYSVSREKKESFPLTVTSAQKNPTAFYLCASSIARRGSSYNEQFFGPGTRLTVL.

A single count supports this clone. The rearrangement joins TRBV29-1 to TRBJ1-3; no firm D call. The V gene lost 2 bases and the J gene lost 0 bases, with 11 bases spanning the gap. Per germline, CDR1 SQVTM and CDR2 ANQGSEA. The CDR3 runs to 15 residues. The CDR3 nucleotides are TGCAGCGTTGAATGGGCGGCAATCTCTGGAAACACCATATATTTT. Protein product: CSVEWAAISGNTIYF. Full variable domain (missing parts from reference TRBV29-1 and TRBJ1-3): SAVISQKPSRDICQRGTSLTIQCQVDSQVTMMFWYRQQPGQSLTLIATANQGSEATYESGFVIDKFPISRPNLTFSTLTVSNMSPEDSSIYLCSVEWAAISGNTIYFGEGSWLTVV.

The chain is built from TRBV27 and TRBJ1-2; 8 nucleotides agree with TRBD1. Germline CDR1 is MNHEY and CDR2 is SMNVEV (reference sequence). The CDR3 is 13 amino acids. Trimming removed 5 bases from V and 2 bases from J; junction bases left unmatched: 1. Here the CDR3 reads CASSRTGNYGYTF. The CDR3 bases are TGTGCCAGCAGTCGGACAGGGAACTATGGCTACACCTTC.

The J gene is TRBJ1-5, the V gene TRBV30; TRBD1 is a possible D gene (5 bases). V shed 2 bases and J shed 1 base, with 24 bases lying between them. Germline CDR1 is GTSNPN and CDR2 is SVGIG (reference sequence). The CDR3 spans 19 residues. The DNA of the CDR3 is TGTGCCTGGAGTCTCACGATGGGGCCCCTCGGTACGAGCAATCAGCCCCAGCATTTT. Translation: CAWSLTMGPLGTSNQPQHF.

The chain is built from TRBV30 and TRBJ1-6; D not resolved. Trimming pared 3 bases from V and 4 bases from J, leaving 16 bases between. The CDR3 spans 16 residues. Germline assignment: CDR1 GTSNPN and CDR2 SVGIG (reference sequence). The CDR3 region is CAWRRPYATYNSPLHF. The CDR3 DNA reads TGTGCCTGGAGACGGCCCTATGCTACTTATAATTCACCCCTCCACTTT.

CDR3 nucleotides: TGCGCCAGCAGCTCAACCGGGACAGGGGCTGTAGAGACCCAGTACTTC. It codes for CASSSTGTGAVETQYF. The chain uses TRBV5-1 and TRBJ2-5, with TRBD1 matching over 10 bases. The CDR3 length is 16 residues. With 3 bases clipped from V and 4 bases from J, the junction kept 9 bases outside the gene matches. CDR1 and CDR2 from the germline V gene are SGHRS and YFSETQ.

The chain has TRBV28 and TRBJ1-4; D ambiguous. V lost 8 bases to trimming and J lost 8 bases, with 21 bases between them. CDR3 size: 15 residues. The V gene's germline CDR1 is MDHEN and CDR2 SYDVKM. CDR3 coding DNA: TGTGCCAGCGGAGGTGGAGGTGGTCTGTTGGAAAAACTGTTTTTT. Its protein product is CASGGGGGLLEKLFF. Based on the CDR3 plus reference TRBV28 and TRBJ1-4, the full variable domain is DVKVTQSSRYLVKRTGEKVFLECVQDMDHENMFWYRQDPGLGLRLIYFSYDVKMKEKGDIPEGYSVSREKKERFSLILESASTNQTSMYLCASGGGGGLLEKLFFGSGTQLSVL.